This T cell receptor (beta chain) was retrieved from a study of shared clonotypes between healthy human individuals. Findings and caveats of the study: Clonotype sharing among donors was expected to depend on sequencing depth.

CD45RO negativity and positive selection for CCR7 defined naive CD8 cells, a population that excluded terminally differentiated effector memory CD45RA+ cells. Sequenced by immunoSEQ multiplex PCR; TCRdb stores in-frame clones only, minus some. The profile shows about 820,000 clones, about 91% of them singletons. About this clone itself: Its cognate antigen is unknown.

The receptor was derived from a man aged 25-45 years in good health. The sequenced sample consisted of naive CD8+ T cells sorted from blood.

CDR3 sequence: CASSQIGMNTEAFF. For the CDR3, the DNA is TGCGCCAGCAGCCAAATAGGGATGAACACTGAAGCTTTCTTT. The rearrangement uses TRBV4-1 and TRBJ1-1; no firm D call. Germline V CDR1 and CDR2: MGHRA, YSYEKL. V was trimmed by 2 bases and J by 0 bases, leaving 7 bases between them. The CDR3 covers 14 residues.